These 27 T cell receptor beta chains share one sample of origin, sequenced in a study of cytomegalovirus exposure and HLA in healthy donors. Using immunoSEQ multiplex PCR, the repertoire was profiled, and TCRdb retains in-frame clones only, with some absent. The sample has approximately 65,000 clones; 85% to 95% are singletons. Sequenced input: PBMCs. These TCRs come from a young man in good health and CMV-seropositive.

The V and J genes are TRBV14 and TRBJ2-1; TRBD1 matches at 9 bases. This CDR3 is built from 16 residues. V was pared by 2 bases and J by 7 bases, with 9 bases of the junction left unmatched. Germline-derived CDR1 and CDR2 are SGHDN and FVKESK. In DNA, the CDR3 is TGTGCCAGCAGCCAAAACAGGGGGCGCTTTTTGAATGAGCAGTTCTTC. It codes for CASSQNRGRFLNEQFF.

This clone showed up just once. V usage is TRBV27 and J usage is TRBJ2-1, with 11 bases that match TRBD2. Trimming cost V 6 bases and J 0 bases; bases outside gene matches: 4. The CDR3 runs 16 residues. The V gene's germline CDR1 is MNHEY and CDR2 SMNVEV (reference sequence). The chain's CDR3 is CASRSGLAGSYNEQFF. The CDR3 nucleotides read TGTGCCAGCAGATCTGGACTAGCGGGCTCCTACAATGAGCAGTTCTTC.

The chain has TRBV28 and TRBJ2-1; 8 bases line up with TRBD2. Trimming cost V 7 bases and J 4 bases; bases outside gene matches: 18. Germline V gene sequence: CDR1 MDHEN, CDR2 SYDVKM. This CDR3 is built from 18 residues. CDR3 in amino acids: CASIQDSVGTRRYNEQFF. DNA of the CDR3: TGTGCCAGCATTCAAGACTCGGTTGGGACTAGAAGATACAATGAGCAGTTCTTC.

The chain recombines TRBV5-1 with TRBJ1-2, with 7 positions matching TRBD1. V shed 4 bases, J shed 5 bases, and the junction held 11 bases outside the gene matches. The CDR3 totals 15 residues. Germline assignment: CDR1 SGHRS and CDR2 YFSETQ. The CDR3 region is CASSPRTGSGYGYTF. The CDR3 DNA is TGCGCCAGCAGCCCCCGGACAGGTAGTGGATATGGCTACACCTTC.

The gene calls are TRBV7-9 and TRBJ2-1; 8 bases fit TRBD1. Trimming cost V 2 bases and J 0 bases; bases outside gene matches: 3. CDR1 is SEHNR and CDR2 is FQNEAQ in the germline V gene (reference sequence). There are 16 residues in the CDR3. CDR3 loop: CASSLRGQDSYNEQFF. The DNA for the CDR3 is TGTGCCAGCAGCTTAAGGGGACAGGACTCCTACAATGAGCAGTTCTTC. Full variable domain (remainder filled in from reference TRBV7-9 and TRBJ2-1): DTGVSQNPRHKITKRGQNVTFRCDPISEHNRLYWYRQTLGQGPEFLTYFQNEAQLEKSRLLSDRFSAERPKGSFSTLEIQRTEQGDSAMYLCASSLRGQDSYNEQFFGPGTRLTVL.

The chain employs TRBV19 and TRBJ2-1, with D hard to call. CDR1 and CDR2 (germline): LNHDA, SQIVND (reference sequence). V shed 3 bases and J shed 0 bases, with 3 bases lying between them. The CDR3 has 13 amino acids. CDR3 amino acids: CASSINSYNEQFF. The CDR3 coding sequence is TGTGCCAGTAGTATTAACTCCTACAATGAGCAGTTCTTC.

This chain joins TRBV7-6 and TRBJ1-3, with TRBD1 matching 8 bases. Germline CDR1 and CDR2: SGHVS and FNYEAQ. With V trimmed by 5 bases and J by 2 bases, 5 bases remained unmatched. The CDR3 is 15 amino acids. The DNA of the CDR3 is TGTGCCAGCAGCGTGGGACAGGAGGCTGGAAACACCATATATTTT. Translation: CASSVGQEAGNTIYF.

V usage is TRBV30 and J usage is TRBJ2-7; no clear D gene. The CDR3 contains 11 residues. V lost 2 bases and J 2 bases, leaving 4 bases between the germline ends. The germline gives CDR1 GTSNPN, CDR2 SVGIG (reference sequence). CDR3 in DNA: TGTGCCTGGAGTATCGCCTACGAGCAGTACTTC. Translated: CAWSIAYEQYF.

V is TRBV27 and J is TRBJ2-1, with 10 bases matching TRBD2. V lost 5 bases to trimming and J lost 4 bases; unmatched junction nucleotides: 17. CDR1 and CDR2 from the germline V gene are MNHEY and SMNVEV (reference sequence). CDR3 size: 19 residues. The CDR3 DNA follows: TGTGCCAGCAGTCCGAGGACTAGCGGATCAACTTATTTATACAATGAGCAGTTCTTC. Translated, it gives CASSPRTSGSTYLYNEQFF.

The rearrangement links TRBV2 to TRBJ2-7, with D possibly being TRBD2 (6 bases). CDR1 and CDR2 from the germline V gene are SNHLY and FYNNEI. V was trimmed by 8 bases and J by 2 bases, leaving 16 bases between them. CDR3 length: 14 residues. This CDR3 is CASLRDLSTYEQYF. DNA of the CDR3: TGTGCCAGCCTCCGGGACTTAAGCACCTACGAGCAGTACTTC.

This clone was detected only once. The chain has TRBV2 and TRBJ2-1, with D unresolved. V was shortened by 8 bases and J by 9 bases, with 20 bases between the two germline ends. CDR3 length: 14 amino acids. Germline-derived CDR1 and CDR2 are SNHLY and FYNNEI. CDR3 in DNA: TGTGCCAGCCGATTTTCGACCCAGGTTTTTGAGCAGTTCTTC. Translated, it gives CASRFSTQVFEQFF.

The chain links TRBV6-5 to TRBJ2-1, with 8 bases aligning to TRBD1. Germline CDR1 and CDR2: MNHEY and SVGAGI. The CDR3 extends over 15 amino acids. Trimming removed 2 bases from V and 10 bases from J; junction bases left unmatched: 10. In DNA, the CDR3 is TGTGCCAGCAGTTACCAGGGGGCGGTTAGACCCGAGCAGTTCTTC. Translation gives CASSYQGAVRPEQFF.

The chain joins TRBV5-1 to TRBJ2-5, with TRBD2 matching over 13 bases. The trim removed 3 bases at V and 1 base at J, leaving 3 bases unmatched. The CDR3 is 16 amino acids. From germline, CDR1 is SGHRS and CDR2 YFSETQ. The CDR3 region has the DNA TGCGCCAGCAGCTCGGGACTAGCGGGACCCCAAGAGACCCAGTACTTC. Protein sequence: CASSSGLAGPQETQYF. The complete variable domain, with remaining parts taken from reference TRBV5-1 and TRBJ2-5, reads KAGVTQTPRYLIKTRGQQVTLSCSPISGHRSVSWYQQTPGQGLQFLFEYFSETQRNKGNFPGRFSGRQFSNSRSEMNVSTLELGDSALYLCASSSGLAGPQETQYFGPGTRLLVL.

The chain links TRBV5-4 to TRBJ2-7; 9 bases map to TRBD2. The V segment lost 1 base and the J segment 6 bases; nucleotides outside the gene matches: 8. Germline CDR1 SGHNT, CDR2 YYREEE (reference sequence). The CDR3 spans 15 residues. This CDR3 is CASSLSQREVAEQYF. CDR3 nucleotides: TGTGCCAGCAGCTTGTCTCAGCGGGAGGTAGCCGAGCAGTACTTC. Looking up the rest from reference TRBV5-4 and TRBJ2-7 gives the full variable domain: ETGVTQSPTHLIKTRGQQVTLRCSSQSGHNTVSWYQQALGQGPQFIFQYYREEENGRGNFPPRFSGLQFPNYSSELNVNALELDDSALYLCASSLSQREVAEQYFGPGTRLTVT.

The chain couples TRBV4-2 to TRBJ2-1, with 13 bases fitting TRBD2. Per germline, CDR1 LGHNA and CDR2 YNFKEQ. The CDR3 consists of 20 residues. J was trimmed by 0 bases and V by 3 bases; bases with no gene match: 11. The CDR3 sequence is CASSHTVGTSGTHSYNEQFF. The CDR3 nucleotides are TGTGCCAGCAGCCACACCGTCGGGACTAGCGGGACCCACTCCTACAATGAGCAGTTCTTC.

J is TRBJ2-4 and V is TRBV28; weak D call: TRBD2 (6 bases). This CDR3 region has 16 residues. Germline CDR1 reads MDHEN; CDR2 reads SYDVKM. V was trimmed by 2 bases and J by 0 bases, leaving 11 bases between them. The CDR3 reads CASSLPGLLAKNIQYF. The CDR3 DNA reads TGTGCCAGCAGTTTACCGGGACTCCTAGCCAAAAACATTCAGTACTTC.

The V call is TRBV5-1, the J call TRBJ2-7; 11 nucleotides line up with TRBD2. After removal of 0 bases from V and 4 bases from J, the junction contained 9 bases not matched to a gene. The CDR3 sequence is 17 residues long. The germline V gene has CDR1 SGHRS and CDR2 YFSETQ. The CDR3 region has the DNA TGCGCCAGCAGCTTGGTTGGGCGGGGACTAGCGGATTACGAGCAGTACTTC. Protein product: CASSLVGRGLADYEQYF. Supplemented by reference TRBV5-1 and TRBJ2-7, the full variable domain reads KAGVTQTPRYLIKTRGQQVTLSCSPISGHRSVSWYQQTPGQGLQFLFEYFSETQRNKGNFPGRFSGRQFSNSRSEMNVSTLELGDSALYLCASSLVGRGLADYEQYFGPGTRLTVT.

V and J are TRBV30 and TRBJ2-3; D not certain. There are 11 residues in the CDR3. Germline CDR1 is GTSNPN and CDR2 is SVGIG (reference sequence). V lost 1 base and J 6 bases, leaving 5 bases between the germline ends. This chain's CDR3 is CAWSDSDTQYF. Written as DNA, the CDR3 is TGTGCCTGGAGTGACAGCGATACGCAGTATTTT.

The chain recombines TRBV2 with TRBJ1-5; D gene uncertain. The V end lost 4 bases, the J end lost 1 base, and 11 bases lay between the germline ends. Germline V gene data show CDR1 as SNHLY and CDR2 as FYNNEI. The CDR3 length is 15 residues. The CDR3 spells CASSADSGSNQPQHF. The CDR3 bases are TGTGCCAGCAGTGCTGACTCGGGGAGCAATCAGCCCCAGCATTTT.

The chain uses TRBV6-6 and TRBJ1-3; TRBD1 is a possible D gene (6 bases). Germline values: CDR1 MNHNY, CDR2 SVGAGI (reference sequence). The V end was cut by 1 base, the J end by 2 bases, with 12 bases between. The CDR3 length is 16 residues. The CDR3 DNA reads TGTGCCAGCAGTTACTATCAGGGGCAGACTGGAAACACCATATATTTT. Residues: CASSYYQGQTGNTIYF.

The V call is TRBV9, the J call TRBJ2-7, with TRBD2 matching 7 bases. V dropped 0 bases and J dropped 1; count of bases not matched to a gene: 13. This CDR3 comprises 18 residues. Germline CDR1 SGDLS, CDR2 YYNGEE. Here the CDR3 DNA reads TGTGCCAGCAGCGTAGAACTAGCGCATAGCTTGAGTTCCTACGAGCAGTACTTC. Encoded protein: CASSVELAHSLSSYEQYF.

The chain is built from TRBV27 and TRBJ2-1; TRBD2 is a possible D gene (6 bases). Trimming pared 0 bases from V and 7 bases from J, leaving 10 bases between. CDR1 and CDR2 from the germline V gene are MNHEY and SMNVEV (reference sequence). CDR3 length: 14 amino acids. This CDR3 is CASSLSPGRNEQFF. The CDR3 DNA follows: TGTGCCAGCAGTTTATCTCCAGGGAGGAATGAGCAGTTCTTC.

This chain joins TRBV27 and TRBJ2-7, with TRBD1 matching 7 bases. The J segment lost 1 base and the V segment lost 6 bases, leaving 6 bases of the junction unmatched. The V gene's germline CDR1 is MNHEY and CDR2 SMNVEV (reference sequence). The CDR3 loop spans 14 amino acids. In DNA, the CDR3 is TGTGCCAGCAGGTTCGGACAGGAATCCTACGAGCAGTACTTC. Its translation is CASRFGQESYEQYF.

The DNA for the CDR3 is TGTGCCAGCAGCGGACTAGCGGTAGCCTACGAGCAGTACTTC. The encoded protein is CASSGLAVAYEQYF. V usage is TRBV28 and J usage is TRBJ2-7; 10 bases line up with TRBD2. The CDR3 is 14 residues long. J gave up 2 bases and V 6 bases, and 4 bases lay outside the gene matches. Germline values: CDR1 MDHEN, CDR2 SYDVKM.

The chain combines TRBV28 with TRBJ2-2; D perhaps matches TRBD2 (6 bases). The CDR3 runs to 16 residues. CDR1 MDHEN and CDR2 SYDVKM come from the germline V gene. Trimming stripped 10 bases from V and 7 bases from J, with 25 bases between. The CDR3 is CATLKEEGRVGGELFF. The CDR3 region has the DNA TGTGCCACTCTTAAGGAGGAGGGCCGGGTTGGCGGGGAGCTGTTTTTT.

CDR3 sequence reads: CASSLGAGGSYEQYF. CDR3 DNA: TGCGCCAGCAGCTTGGGAGCGGGAGGTTCCTACGAGCAGTACTTC. V is TRBV5-1 and J is TRBJ2-7, with 9 positions matching TRBD2. This CDR3 is 15 amino acids long. V was clipped by 0 bases and J by 1 base; unmatched bases: 2. From germline, CDR1 is SGHRS and CDR2 YFSETQ.

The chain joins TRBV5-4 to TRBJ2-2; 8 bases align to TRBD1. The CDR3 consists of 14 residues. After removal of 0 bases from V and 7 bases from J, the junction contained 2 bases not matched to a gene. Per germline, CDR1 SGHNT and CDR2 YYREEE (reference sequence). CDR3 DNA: TGTGCCAGCAGCTTGGACAGGGGGTACGGGGAGCTGTTTTTT. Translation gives CASSLDRGYGELFF. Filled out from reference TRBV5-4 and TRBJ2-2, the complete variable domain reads ETGVTQSPTHLIKTRGQQVTLRCSSQSGHNTVSWYQQALGQGPQFIFQYYREEENGRGNFPPRFSGLQFPNYSSELNVNALELDDSALYLCASSLDRGYGELFFGEGSRLTVL.